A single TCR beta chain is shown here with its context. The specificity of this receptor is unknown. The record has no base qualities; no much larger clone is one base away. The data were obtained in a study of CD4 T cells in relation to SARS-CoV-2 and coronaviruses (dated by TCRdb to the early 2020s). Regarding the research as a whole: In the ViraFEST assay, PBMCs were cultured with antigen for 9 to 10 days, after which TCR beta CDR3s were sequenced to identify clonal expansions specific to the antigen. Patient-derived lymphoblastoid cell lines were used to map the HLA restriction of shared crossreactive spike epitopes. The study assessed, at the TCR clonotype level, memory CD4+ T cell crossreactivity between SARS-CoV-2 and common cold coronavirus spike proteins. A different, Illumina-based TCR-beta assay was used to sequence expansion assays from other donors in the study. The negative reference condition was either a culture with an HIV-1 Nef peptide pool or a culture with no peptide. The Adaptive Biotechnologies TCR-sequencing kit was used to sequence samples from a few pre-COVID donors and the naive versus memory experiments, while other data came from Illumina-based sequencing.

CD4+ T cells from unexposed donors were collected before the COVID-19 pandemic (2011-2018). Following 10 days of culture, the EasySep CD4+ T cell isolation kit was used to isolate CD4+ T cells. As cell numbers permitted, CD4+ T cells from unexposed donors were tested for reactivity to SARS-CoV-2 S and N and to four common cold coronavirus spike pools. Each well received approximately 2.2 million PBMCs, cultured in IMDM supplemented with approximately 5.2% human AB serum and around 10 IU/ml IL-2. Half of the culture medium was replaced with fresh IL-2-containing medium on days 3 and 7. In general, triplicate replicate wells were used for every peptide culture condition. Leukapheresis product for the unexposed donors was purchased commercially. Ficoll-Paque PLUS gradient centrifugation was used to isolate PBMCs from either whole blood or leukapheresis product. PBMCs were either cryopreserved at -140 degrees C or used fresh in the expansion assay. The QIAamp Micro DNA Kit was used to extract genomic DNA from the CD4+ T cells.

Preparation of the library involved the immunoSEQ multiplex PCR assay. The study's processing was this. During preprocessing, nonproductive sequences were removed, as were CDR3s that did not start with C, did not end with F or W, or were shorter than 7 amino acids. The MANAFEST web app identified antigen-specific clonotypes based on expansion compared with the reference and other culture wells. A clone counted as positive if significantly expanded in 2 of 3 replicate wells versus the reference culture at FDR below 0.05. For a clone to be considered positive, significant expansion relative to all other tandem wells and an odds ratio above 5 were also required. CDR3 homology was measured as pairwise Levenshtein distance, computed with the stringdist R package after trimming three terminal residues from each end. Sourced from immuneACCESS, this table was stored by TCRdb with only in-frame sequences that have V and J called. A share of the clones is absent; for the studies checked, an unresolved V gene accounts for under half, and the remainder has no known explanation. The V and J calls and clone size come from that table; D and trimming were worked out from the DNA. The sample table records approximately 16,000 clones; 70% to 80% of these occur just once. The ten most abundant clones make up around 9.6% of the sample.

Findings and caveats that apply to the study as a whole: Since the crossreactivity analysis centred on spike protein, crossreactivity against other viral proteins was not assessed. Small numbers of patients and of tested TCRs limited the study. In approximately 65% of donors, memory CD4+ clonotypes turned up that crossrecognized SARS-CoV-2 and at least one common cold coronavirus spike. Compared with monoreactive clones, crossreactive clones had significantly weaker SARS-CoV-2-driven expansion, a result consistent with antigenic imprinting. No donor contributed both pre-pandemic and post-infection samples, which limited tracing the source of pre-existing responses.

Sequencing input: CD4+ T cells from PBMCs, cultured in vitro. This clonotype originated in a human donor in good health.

The CDR3 sequence is CASSPTVSGANVLTF. The DNA sequence is TGTGCCAGCAGCCCGACGGTCTCTGGGGCCAACGTCCTGACTTTC. The chain joins TRBV7-3 to TRBJ2-6, with the D gene not confidently named. V is shortened by 5 bases, J by 0 bases, and the region joining them spans 8 bases. In the germline V gene, CDR1 corresponds to SGHTA and CDR2 to FQGTGA. Reading from cysteine to phenylalanine, the CDR3 counts 15 amino acids. The only DNA kept is the CDR3, 45 bases in frame from the first base. Reference TRBV7-3 and TRBJ2-6 genes cover what lies past the CDR3, so the full variable domain is GAGVSQTPSNKVTEKGKYVELRCDPISGHTALYWYRQSLGQGPEFLIYFQGTGAADDSGLPNDRFFAVRPEGSVSTLKIQRTERGDSAVYLCASSPTVSGANVLTFGAGSRLTVL.